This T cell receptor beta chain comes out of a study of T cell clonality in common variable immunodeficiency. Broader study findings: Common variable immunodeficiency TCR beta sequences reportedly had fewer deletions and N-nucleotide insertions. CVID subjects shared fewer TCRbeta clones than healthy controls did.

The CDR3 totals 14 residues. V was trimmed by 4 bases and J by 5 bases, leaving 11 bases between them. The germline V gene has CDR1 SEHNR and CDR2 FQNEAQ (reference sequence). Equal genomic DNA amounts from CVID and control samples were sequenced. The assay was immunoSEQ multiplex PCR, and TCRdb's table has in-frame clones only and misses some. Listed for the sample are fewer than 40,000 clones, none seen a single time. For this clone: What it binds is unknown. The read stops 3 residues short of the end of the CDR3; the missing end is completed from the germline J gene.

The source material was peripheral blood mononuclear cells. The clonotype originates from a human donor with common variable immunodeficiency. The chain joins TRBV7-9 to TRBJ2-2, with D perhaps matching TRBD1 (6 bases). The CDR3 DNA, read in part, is TGTGCCAGCAGCTCACAGGGAAATACCGGGGAG. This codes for CASSSQGNTGE. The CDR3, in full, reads CASSSQGNTGELFF.